This T cell receptor beta chain stems from a study of CXCR3-negative and CXCR3-positive naive CD8 T cells. Study background: With about 1.5 +/- 0.3 million reads per library, the TRB reads numbered around 140 million in total.

Notes on this clonotype: Its antigen remains unknown.

Findings of the study overall: Surface CD5 looked about the same in the naive subsets, so the authors worked out TCR strength from TRB CDR3 properties. Hydrophobicity of TRB CDR3s was greater in CXCR3-positive naive cells than in CXCR3-negative naive cells. Relative to memory CD8+ cells, whose diversity was much lower, both naive subsets had comparably high diversity.

The length of the CDR3 is 16 residues. Germline V lookup: CDR1 SEHNR, CDR2 FQNEAQ (reference sequence). Triplicate sorts, around 310,000 cells apiece, were made for each CD8+ T cell subset. Via 5' RACE with UMI labels, TRB cDNA libraries were prepared. TCRdb reprocessed the 5' RACE reads and reports one entry per CDR3 protein, with no DNA. Its table lists around 60,000 distinct CDR3 sequences. Sequenced material: naive CXCR3+ CD8+ T cells from blood. Noted subset: CD45RO-CCR7+CD27+CD95- naive CD8+ T cells expressing CXCR3 (TNR3+). V gene TRBV7-9 combines with J gene TRBJ2-7; lacking DNA, the TRBD1 call made by TCRdb goes unchecked. The TCR originated in a human donor in good health. Some clones in this sample may be carry-over from other donors' samples. The CDR3 sequence: CASSPHRDSSSYEQYF.